This entry describes one TCR beta chain. This specimen comes from a study of PD-1 blockade in classical Hodgkin lymphoma. Exposure to brentuximab vedotin varied, and each patient had relapsed following autologous stem cell transplantation. Libraries were prepared by immunoSEQ multiplex PCR; TCRdb keeps only in-frame clonotypes and omits some of them. Counted here are tens of thousands of clones, about 93% occurring once; the ten biggest clones make up approximately 8%. This CDR3 spans 14 amino acids. The germline CDR1 and CDR2 sequences are SEHNR and FQNEAQ (reference sequence). Trimming took 5 bases from V and 6 from J, leaving 14 bases between them.

The V and J genes are TRBV7-9 and TRBJ2-1; perhaps TRBD2 as D (6 bases). The receptor was derived from a human donor with classical Hodgkin lymphoma. Here the sequenced sample was peripheral blood mononuclear cells (PBMCs), taken at baseline. CDR3 DNA sequence: TGTGCCAGCAGCCCCGGGCCCGGGGGCAATGAGCAGTTCTTC. Residues: CASSPGPGGNEQFF.